This TCR beta chain was obtained from a study of OX40 agonist ivuxolimab in advanced cancers. The data were produced by immunoSEQ multiplex PCR, yet TCRdb's version contains in-frame clones alone and is incomplete. The sample holds roughly 90,000 clones; roughly 87% are singletons and the top ten take less than 1.5%. Germline loops: CDR1 SGHTA, CDR2 FQGNSA. The CDR3 sequence is 16 residues long. The junction had 11 bases not matched to a gene; V was cut back by 5 bases and J by 4 bases. This rearrangement joins TRBV7-2 to TRBJ2-1, with 7 bases that match TRBD2. This TCR came from an adult with an advanced solid tumor such as melanoma, head and neck, liver or kidney cancer. The sequenced sample was CD4+ or CD8+ T cells sorted from blood, obtained in a trial of the OX40 agonist ivuxolimab. The CDR3 protein is CASSRMGFSGYNEQFF. The DNA for the CDR3 is TGTGCCAGCAGCCGCATGGGTTTTAGCGGGTACAATGAGCAGTTCTTC.